This TCR beta chain was recorded in a study of blood T cell repertoires in COVID-19. In the study overall: Italy, Spain and the United States were the sources of the convalescent and acute COVID-19 samples. T cells, B-cell-depleted T cells, or PBMCs provided the cDNA or gDNA that served as material.

Seattle enrolled patients during active infection and tracked them longitudinally. Original methodology: Amplified reference gene primers provided the basis for estimating nucleated cell counts. Method: immunoSEQ multiplex PCR; TCRdb's copy keeps in-frame clones and lacks some. The V and J calls and the clone size are those of that table, but D and trimming were determined from the DNA. Among roughly 320,000 clones listed, nearly 90% were seen once. Germline V CDR1 and CDR2: GTSNPN, SVGIG (reference sequence). The CDR3 is made up of 13 amino acids. V was clipped by 2 bases and J by 0 bases, with 7 bases between them.

The J gene is TRBJ1-2, the V gene TRBV30; D call uncertain. The sequence came from a woman younger than 45 with COVID-19, enrolled during active disease. Specimen: peripheral blood. The CDR3 DNA sequence: TGTGCCTGGAGTCTTGTAGCTAACTATGGCTACACCTTC. This codes for CAWSLVANYGYTF.